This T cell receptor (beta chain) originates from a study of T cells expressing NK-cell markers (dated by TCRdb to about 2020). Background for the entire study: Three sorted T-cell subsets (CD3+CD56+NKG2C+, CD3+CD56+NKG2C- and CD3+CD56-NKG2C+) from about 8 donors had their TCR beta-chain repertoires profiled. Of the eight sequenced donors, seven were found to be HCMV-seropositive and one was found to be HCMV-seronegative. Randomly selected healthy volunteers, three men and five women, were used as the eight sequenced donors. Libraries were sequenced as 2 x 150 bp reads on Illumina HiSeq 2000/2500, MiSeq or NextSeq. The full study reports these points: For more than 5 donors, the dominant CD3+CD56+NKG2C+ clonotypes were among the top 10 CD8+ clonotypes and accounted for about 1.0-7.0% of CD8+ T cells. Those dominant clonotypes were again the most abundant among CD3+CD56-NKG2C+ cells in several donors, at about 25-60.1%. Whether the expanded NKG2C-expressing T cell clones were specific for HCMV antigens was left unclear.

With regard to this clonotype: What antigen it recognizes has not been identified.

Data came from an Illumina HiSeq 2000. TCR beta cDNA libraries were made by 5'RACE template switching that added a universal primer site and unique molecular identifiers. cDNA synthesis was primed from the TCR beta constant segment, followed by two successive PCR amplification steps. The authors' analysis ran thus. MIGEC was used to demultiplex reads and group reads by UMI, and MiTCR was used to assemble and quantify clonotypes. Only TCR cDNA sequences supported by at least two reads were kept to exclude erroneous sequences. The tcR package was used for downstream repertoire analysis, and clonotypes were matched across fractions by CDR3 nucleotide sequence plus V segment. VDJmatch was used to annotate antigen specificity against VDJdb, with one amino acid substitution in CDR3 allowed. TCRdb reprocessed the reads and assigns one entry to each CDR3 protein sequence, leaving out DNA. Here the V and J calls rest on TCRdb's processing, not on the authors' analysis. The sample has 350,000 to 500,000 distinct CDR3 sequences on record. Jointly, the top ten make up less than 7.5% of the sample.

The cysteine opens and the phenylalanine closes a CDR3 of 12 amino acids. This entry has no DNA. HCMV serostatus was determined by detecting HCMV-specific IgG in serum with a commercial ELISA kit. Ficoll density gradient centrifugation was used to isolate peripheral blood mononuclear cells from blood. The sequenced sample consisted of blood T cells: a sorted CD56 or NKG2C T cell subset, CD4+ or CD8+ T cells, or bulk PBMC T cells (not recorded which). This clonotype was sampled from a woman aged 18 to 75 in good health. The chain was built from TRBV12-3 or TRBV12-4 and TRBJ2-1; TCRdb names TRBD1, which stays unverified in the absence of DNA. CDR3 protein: CASRDARDEQFF.